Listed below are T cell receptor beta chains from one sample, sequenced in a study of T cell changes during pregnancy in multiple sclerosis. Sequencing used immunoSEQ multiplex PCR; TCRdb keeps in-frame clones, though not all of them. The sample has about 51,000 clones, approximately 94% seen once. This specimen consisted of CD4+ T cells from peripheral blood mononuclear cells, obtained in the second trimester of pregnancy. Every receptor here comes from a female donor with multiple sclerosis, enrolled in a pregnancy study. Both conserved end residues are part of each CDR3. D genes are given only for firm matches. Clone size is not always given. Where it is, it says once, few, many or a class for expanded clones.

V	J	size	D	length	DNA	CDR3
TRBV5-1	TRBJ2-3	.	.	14	TGCGCCAGCAGCTTGGAGATGGGCGCAGATACGCAGTATTTT	CASSLEMGADTQYF
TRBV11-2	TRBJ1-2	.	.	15	TGTGCCAGCAGCATCGACCCCCAGGGTATAGTTGGCTACACCTTC	CASSIDPQGIVGYTF
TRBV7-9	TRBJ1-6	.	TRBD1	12	TGTGCCAGCAGCCGTAGGGGGCCACCCCTCCACTTT	CASSRRGPPLHF
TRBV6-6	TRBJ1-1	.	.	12	TGTGCCAGCAAGGATTCCCGACTTGAAGCTTTCTTT	CASKDSRLEAFF
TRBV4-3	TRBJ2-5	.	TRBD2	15	TGCGCCAGCAGCCTGTCCGGGGGGACTTATGAGACCCAGTACTTC	CASSLSGGTYETQYF
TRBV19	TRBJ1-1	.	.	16	TGTGCCAGTAGTCCCCTGCCGGGTTCCGGGGGCACTGAAGCTTTCTTT	CASSPLPGSGGTEAFF
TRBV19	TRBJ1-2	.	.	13	TGTGCCAGTAGTATCGGTGGGGGCTACGGCTACACCTTC	CASSIGGGYGYTF
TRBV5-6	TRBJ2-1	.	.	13	TGTGCCAGCAGCATACTAGCCCACAATGAGCAGTTCTTC	CASSILAHNEQFF
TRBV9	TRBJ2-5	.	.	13	TGTGCCAGCAGCGTAGGGGGCGAAGAGACCCAGTACTTC	CASSVGGEETQYF
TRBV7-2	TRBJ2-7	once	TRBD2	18	TGTGCCAGCAGCTTATATCGCACTTCGGTGGGAGGGAACTACGAGCAGTACTTC	CASSLYRTSVGGNYEQYF
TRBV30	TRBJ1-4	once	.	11	TGTGCCTGGAAGGAGGCTGAAAAACTGTTTTTT	CAWKEAEKLFF
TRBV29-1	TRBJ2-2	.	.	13	TGCAGCGTCGATACAGGGTACACCGGGGAGCTGTTTTTT	CSVDTGYTGELFF
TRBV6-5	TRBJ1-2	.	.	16	TGTGCCAGCAGTTTCCAAAGGAAAGGACAGATCTATGGCTACACCTTC	CASSFQRKGQIYGYTF
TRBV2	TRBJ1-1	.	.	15	TGTGCCAGCAAAAAGTGGGAGGGGGTGGGGACTGAAGCTTTCTTT	CASKKWEGVGTEAFF
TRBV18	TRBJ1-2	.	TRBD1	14	TGTGCCAGCTCCCCTTCCGGGACAGGTTATGGCTACACCTTC	CASSPSGTGYGYTF
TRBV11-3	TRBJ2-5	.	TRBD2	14	TGTGCCAGCAGCCCCGGGACTAGCAAGGGGACCCAGTACTTC	CASSPGTSKGTQYF
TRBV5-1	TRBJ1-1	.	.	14	TGCGCCAGCAGCTTGGTGACAGGCAACACTGAAGCTTTCTTT	CASSLVTGNTEAFF
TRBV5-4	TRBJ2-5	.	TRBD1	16	TGTGCCAGCAGCACAGAGGGGGCGCAAGGGTGGGAGACCCAGTACTTC	CASSTEGAQGWETQYF
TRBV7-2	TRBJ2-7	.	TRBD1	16	TGTGCCAGCAGCCCTACAGGGGCGCCAAGCTCCTACGAGCAGTACTTC	CASSPTGAPSSYEQYF